This is a list of T cell receptor beta chains from one sample in a study of cytomegalovirus exposure and HLA in healthy donors. The data were produced by immunoSEQ multiplex PCR, yet TCRdb's version contains in-frame clones alone and is incomplete. Found here are 75,000 to 90,000 clones, 65% to 80% of them singletons; the top ten hold 13%. The sequenced sample consisted of PBMCs. Every receptor here comes from a human donor in good health. Both conserved end residues are part of each CDR3. Fields, in order: clone size, CDR3 length, V gene, J gene, D gene, CDR3 DNA, CDR3 protein. A D gene is named only where the DNA matches it firmly. Clone size is stated in some rows and not others, as once, few, many or a class when expanded.

clone_size: -
cdr3_length: 16
v_call: TRBV7-2
j_call: TRBJ2-5
d_call: -
cdr3_nt: TGTGCCAGCAGCTTGCTAGGTGAGGGTCCCCAAGAGACCCAGTACTTC
cdr3_aa: CASSLLGEGPQETQYF

clone_size: once
cdr3_length: 13
v_call: TRBV4-1
j_call: TRBJ1-3
d_call: -
cdr3_nt: TGCGCCAGCAGCCTTCCCAGGAGGGACACCATATATTTT
cdr3_aa: CASSLPRRDTIYF

clone_size: -
cdr3_length: 16
v_call: TRBV9
j_call: TRBJ2-3
d_call: -
cdr3_nt: TGTGCCAGCAGCGCGAGACTTGGGTCTAGCACAGATACGCAGTATTTT
cdr3_aa: CASSARLGSSTDTQYF

clone_size: few
cdr3_length: 16
v_call: TRBV2
j_call: TRBJ1-4
d_call: TRBD1
cdr3_nt: TGTGCCAGCGGGAGACAGGGCGTCGGCCTTGGGGAAAAACTGTTTTTT
cdr3_aa: CASGRQGVGLGEKLFF

clone_size: -
cdr3_length: 16
v_call: TRBV7-2
j_call: TRBJ1-2
d_call: TRBD1
cdr3_nt: TGTGCCAGCAGCTTTAGCCCAGTCGGGACAGGGGTCGGCTACACCTTC
cdr3_aa: CASSFSPVGTGVGYTF

clone_size: few
cdr3_length: 11
v_call: TRBV6-5
j_call: TRBJ1-1
d_call: TRBD1
cdr3_nt: TGTGCCAGCATTGACAGGGGTGAAGCTTTCTTT
cdr3_aa: CASIDRGEAFF

clone_size: -
cdr3_length: 14
v_call: TRBV5-1
j_call: TRBJ2-5
d_call: -
cdr3_nt: TGCGCCAGCAGCTTGGATCCGGGATCAGAGACCCAGTACTTC
cdr3_aa: CASSLDPGSETQYF

clone_size: -
cdr3_length: 15
v_call: TRBV10-1
j_call: TRBJ2-1
d_call: TRBD1
cdr3_nt: TGCGCCAGCAGTGAAGGACAGGGAAAGGGGAATGAGCAGTTCTTC
cdr3_aa: CASSEGQGKGNEQFF

clone_size: -
cdr3_length: 13
v_call: TRBV7-7
j_call: TRBJ1-1
d_call: -
cdr3_nt: TGTGCCAGCAGCTTAGCAGCAAACACTGAAGCTTTCTTT
cdr3_aa: CASSLAANTEAFF

clone_size: -
cdr3_length: 11
v_call: TRBV7-9
j_call: TRBJ2-1
d_call: -
cdr3_nt: TGTGCCAGCAGCCCCCGGAGTGAGCAGTTCTTC
cdr3_aa: CASSPRSEQFF

clone_size: -
cdr3_length: 13
v_call: TRBV27
j_call: TRBJ1-6
d_call: -
cdr3_nt: TGTGCCAGCAAGAGGACCAGGGAGGAAACCCTCCACTTT
cdr3_aa: CASKRTREETLHF

clone_size: -
cdr3_length: 13
v_call: TRBV6-4
j_call: TRBJ2-7
d_call: TRBD1
cdr3_nt: TGTGCCAGCCACAGGGGGAGTTGGTACGAGCAGTACTTC
cdr3_aa: CASHRGSWYEQYF

clone_size: -
cdr3_length: 14
v_call: TRBV5-1
j_call: TRBJ2-5
d_call: -
cdr3_nt: TGCGCCAGCAGCCCAGGACGGGGAGAAGAGACCCAGTACTTC
cdr3_aa: CASSPGRGEETQYF

clone_size: few
cdr3_length: 12
v_call: TRBV6-5
j_call: TRBJ2-2
d_call: -
cdr3_nt: TGTGCCTCCACTAAGGACACCGGGGAGCTGTTTTTT
cdr3_aa: CASTKDTGELFF

clone_size: few
cdr3_length: 13
v_call: TRBV30
j_call: TRBJ1-1
d_call: -
cdr3_nt: TGTGCCTGGAATCAGGACTGGGAAGCTGAAGCTTTCTTT
cdr3_aa: CAWNQDWEAEAFF

clone_size: -
cdr3_length: 16
v_call: TRBV29-1
j_call: TRBJ1-5
d_call: -
cdr3_nt: TGCAGCGTTGAAGATCTAGGAACATCTAGCAATCAGCCCCAGAATTTT
cdr3_aa: CSVEDLGTSSNQPQNF

clone_size: few
cdr3_length: 15
v_call: TRBV4-1
j_call: TRBJ2-7
d_call: -
cdr3_nt: TGTGCCAGCAGCCAAGAACGGACTGAGTCCTACGAGCAGTACTTC
cdr3_aa: CASSQERTESYEQYF

clone_size: -
cdr3_length: 13
v_call: TRBV19
j_call: TRBJ2-2
d_call: -
cdr3_nt: TGTGCCAGTAGTATTTTCGGGTCCGGGGAGCTGTTTTTT
cdr3_aa: CASSIFGSGELFF

clone_size: -
cdr3_length: 15
v_call: TRBV2
j_call: TRBJ1-2
d_call: -
cdr3_nt: TGTGCCAGCTCCCCCTCCCGGCAGGCTCCCCTCGGCTACACCTTC
cdr3_aa: CASSPSRQAPLGYTF

clone_size: -
cdr3_length: 15
v_call: TRBV5-6
j_call: TRBJ1-1
d_call: -
cdr3_nt: TGTGCCAGCAGCTGGCCCGGACTCACGAACACTGAAGCTTTCTTT
cdr3_aa: CASSWPGLTNTEAFF

clone_size: -
cdr3_length: 18
v_call: TRBV25-1
j_call: TRBJ2-3
d_call: TRBD2
cdr3_nt: TGTGCCAGCCTGGAGGAGCGGGGGGGTCCTTCCGGCACAGATACGCAGTATTTT
cdr3_aa: CASLEERGGPSGTDTQYF

clone_size: -
cdr3_length: 15
v_call: TRBV4-1
j_call: TRBJ1-4
d_call: TRBD1
cdr3_nt: TGCGCCAGCAGCCAAGGGGACAGGGATAATGAAAAACTGTTTTTT
cdr3_aa: CASSQGDRDNEKLFF

clone_size: -
cdr3_length: 13
v_call: TRBV6-5
j_call: TRBJ2-5
d_call: -
cdr3_nt: TGTGCCAGCAGCTCCGTACTACAAGAGACCCAGTACTTC
cdr3_aa: CASSSVLQETQYF

clone_size: -
cdr3_length: 12
v_call: TRBV6-5
j_call: TRBJ2-7
d_call: TRBD1
cdr3_nt: TGTGCCACCGGACAGGGGTCGGGGGAGCAGTACTTC
cdr3_aa: CATGQGSGEQYF

clone_size: -
cdr3_length: 14
v_call: TRBV9
j_call: TRBJ1-2
d_call: TRBD1
cdr3_nt: TGTGCCAGCAGCTCCACCGGGACAGGGGAAGGCTACACCTTC
cdr3_aa: CASSSTGTGEGYTF

clone_size: -
cdr3_length: 15
v_call: TRBV30
j_call: TRBJ2-3
d_call: TRBD2
cdr3_nt: TGTGCCTGGAGTGCAGGACTAGCGAGCACAGATACGCAGTATTTT
cdr3_aa: CAWSAGLASTDTQYF

clone_size: -
cdr3_length: 18
v_call: TRBV7-7
j_call: TRBJ1-1
d_call: TRBD1
cdr3_nt: TGTGCTAGCAGCTTAGCGGGAGGGACAGGGGTCGTTGGCACTGAAGCTTTCTTT
cdr3_aa: CASSLAGGTGVVGTEAFF

clone_size: -
cdr3_length: 17
v_call: TRBV7-2
j_call: TRBJ1-6
d_call: -
cdr3_nt: TGTGCCAGCAGCTTAGTTTCACCGAGCTCCTATAATTCACCCCTCCACTTT
cdr3_aa: CASSLVSPSSYNSPLHF

clone_size: -
cdr3_length: 16
v_call: TRBV5-1
j_call: TRBJ2-7
d_call: -
cdr3_nt: TGCGCCAGCAGCGACTGGACCGGGACAACGGCCTACGAGCAGTACTTC
cdr3_aa: CASSDWTGTTAYEQYF

clone_size: -
cdr3_length: 15
v_call: TRBV2
j_call: TRBJ2-5
d_call: TRBD2
cdr3_nt: TGTGCCAGCACCCGAGGTTCGGGGGGACGAGAGACCCAGTACTTC
cdr3_aa: CASTRGSGGRETQYF

clone_size: -
cdr3_length: 13
v_call: TRBV11-2
j_call: TRBJ2-7
d_call: -
cdr3_nt: TGTGCCAGCAGCTCCAACGGGGGACACGAGCAGTACTTC
cdr3_aa: CASSSNGGHEQYF

clone_size: few
cdr3_length: 17
v_call: TRBV19
j_call: TRBJ1-5
d_call: TRBD1
cdr3_nt: TGTGCCAGTAGTAGTATCCTCACGGGACAGGGCAATCAGCCCCAGCATTTT
cdr3_aa: CASSSILTGQGNQPQHF

clone_size: few
cdr3_length: 13
v_call: TRBV5-6
j_call: TRBJ2-7
d_call: -
cdr3_nt: TGTGCCAGCAGCCGACAGGATTCCTACGAGCAGTACTTC
cdr3_aa: CASSRQDSYEQYF

clone_size: -
cdr3_length: 13
v_call: TRBV7-8
j_call: TRBJ2-7
d_call: -
cdr3_nt: TGTGCCAGCAGCTTAAGCACAGCCTACGAGCAGTACTTC
cdr3_aa: CASSLSTAYEQYF

clone_size: -
cdr3_length: 15
v_call: TRBV2
j_call: TRBJ2-7
d_call: TRBD1
cdr3_nt: TGTGCCAGCAGTGAATTTAGGACAGGGGACTACGAGCAGTACTTC
cdr3_aa: CASSEFRTGDYEQYF

clone_size: once
cdr3_length: 12
v_call: TRBV9
j_call: TRBJ2-1
d_call: -
cdr3_nt: TGTGCCAGCAGCCGGACTATGAATGAGCAGTTCTTC
cdr3_aa: CASSRTMNEQFF

clone_size: -
cdr3_length: 11
v_call: TRBV6-8
j_call: TRBJ2-7
d_call: -
cdr3_nt: TGTGCCAGCACCACAGCCTACGAGCAGTACTTC
cdr3_aa: CASTTAYEQYF

clone_size: -
cdr3_length: 16
v_call: TRBV4-3
j_call: TRBJ2-2
d_call: TRBD2
cdr3_nt: TGCGCCAGCAGCCAAGATTCGAGCGGGGACCTAAGGGAGCTGTTTTTT
cdr3_aa: CASSQDSSGDLRELFF

clone_size: -
cdr3_length: 15
v_call: TRBV6-5
j_call: TRBJ2-4
d_call: -
cdr3_nt: TGTGCCAGCAGTTACGGAGGGCCGCACCAAAACATTCAGTACTTC
cdr3_aa: CASSYGGPHQNIQYF

clone_size: -
cdr3_length: 19
v_call: TRBV7-2
j_call: TRBJ2-3
d_call: TRBD2
cdr3_nt: TGTGCCAGCAGCCACCCGGTCACTAGCGGGGGGCGCGGCACAGATACGCAGTATTTT
cdr3_aa: CASSHPVTSGGRGTDTQYF

clone_size: -
cdr3_length: 16
v_call: TRBV23-1
j_call: TRBJ2-3
d_call: TRBD2
cdr3_nt: TGCGCCAGCAGTCAATTTGGACTAGATGGACCAGATACGCAGTATTTT
cdr3_aa: CASSQFGLDGPDTQYF

clone_size: -
cdr3_length: 13
v_call: TRBV19
j_call: TRBJ2-3
d_call: -
cdr3_nt: TGTGCCAGTAGTGAGGTAGCGGAAGATACGCAGTATTTT
cdr3_aa: CASSEVAEDTQYF

clone_size: -
cdr3_length: 17
v_call: TRBV10-3
j_call: TRBJ2-6
d_call: TRBD1
cdr3_nt: TGTGCCATCAGTCAGCCACAGGGGGCCTCAAGGGCCAACGTCCTGACTTTC
cdr3_aa: CAISQPQGASRANVLTF

clone_size: once
cdr3_length: 17
v_call: TRBV12-5
j_call: TRBJ1-1
d_call: TRBD1
cdr3_nt: TGTGCTAGTGGTCTTAGACAGGGGGCGACCAAGGACACTGAAGCTTTCTTT
cdr3_aa: CASGLRQGATKDTEAFF

clone_size: -
cdr3_length: 12
v_call: TRBV6-1
j_call: TRBJ1-5
d_call: -
cdr3_nt: TGTGCCAGCAGAGGAGGCAATCAGCCCCAGAATTTT
cdr3_aa: CASRGGNQPQNF

clone_size: -
cdr3_length: 16
v_call: TRBV5-1
j_call: TRBJ2-3
d_call: TRBD1
cdr3_nt: TGCGCCAGCAGCATCTCCGGGACAGCCAGCACAGATACGCAGTATTTT
cdr3_aa: CASSISGTASTDTQYF

clone_size: -
cdr3_length: 14
v_call: TRBV18
j_call: TRBJ1-2
d_call: TRBD1
cdr3_nt: TGTGCCAGCTCCCGACAGGGGTACAACTATGGCTACACCTTC
cdr3_aa: CASSRQGYNYGYTF

clone_size: once
cdr3_length: 14
v_call: TRBV6-7
j_call: TRBJ2-7
d_call: -
cdr3_nt: TGTGCCAGCACCCTTAGATTTAATCCCTACGAGCAGTACTTC
cdr3_aa: CASTLRFNPYEQYF

clone_size: -
cdr3_length: 15
v_call: TRBV18
j_call: TRBJ1-4
d_call: -
cdr3_nt: TGTGCCAGCTCCCCCAAGGCGGGACGGGATGAAAAACTGTTTTTT
cdr3_aa: CASSPKAGRDEKLFF

clone_size: -
cdr3_length: 15
v_call: TRBV6-5
j_call: TRBJ2-1
d_call: -
cdr3_nt: TGTGCCAGCAGCCTTCGTCAGGGTTCGGTCAATGAGCAGTTCTTC
cdr3_aa: CASSLRQGSVNEQFF

clone_size: -
cdr3_length: 15
v_call: TRBV6-5
j_call: TRBJ1-5
d_call: TRBD1
cdr3_nt: TGTGCCAGCAGAAATGACAGGGGGGGGAATCAGCCCCAGCATTTT
cdr3_aa: CASRNDRGGNQPQHF

clone_size: -
cdr3_length: 15
v_call: TRBV25-1
j_call: TRBJ2-7
d_call: -
cdr3_nt: TGTGCCAGCAGTGAATTCCTCGCGGGAAGCTACGAGCAGTACTTC
cdr3_aa: CASSEFLAGSYEQYF

clone_size: few
cdr3_length: 16
v_call: TRBV7-2
j_call: TRBJ2-1
d_call: TRBD2
cdr3_nt: TGTGCCAGCAGCTTAGCTAGCGGGGGTTCCTACAATGAGCAGTTCTTC
cdr3_aa: CASSLASGGSYNEQFF